This TCR beta chain was identified during a study of shared clonotypes between healthy human individuals. Regarding this clone: Its specificity is unknown.

The study's findings and limits: The generation probabilities recorded for non-shared clonotypes fell below those of clonotypes shared by all four donors.

Germline values: CDR1 SGHRS, CDR2 YFSETQ. V was clipped by 0 bases and J by 11 bases; unmatched bases: 5. This CDR3 is 13 amino acids long. The table came from immunoSEQ multiplex PCR; TCRdb's copy has only in-frame clones and leaves some out. The sample shows hundreds of thousands of clones, roughly 96% of them seen only once. Selected positively for CCR7 and CD45RO-negative, naive CD8 cells excluded terminally differentiated effector memory CD45RA+ cells. The chain combines TRBV5-1 with TRBJ1-1, with TRBD1 matching 9 bases. Sequenced: naive CD8+ T cells sorted from blood. The sequence was obtained from a woman aged 25 to 45 in good health. CDR3 bases: TGCGCCAGCAGCTTGGCCGGGACAGGGTTGGCTTTCTTT. This encodes CASSLAGTGLAFF.